The 7 T cell receptor beta chains reported below all come from one sample, sequenced in a study of shared clonotypes between healthy human individuals. Assay used: immunoSEQ multiplex PCR; TCRdb lists only in-frame clones, some missing. Of millions of clones in the sample, 90% to 95% were seen once. Sequenced: naive CD4+ T cells sorted from blood. The subset: CD45RA+ positively selected. These receptors were obtained from a man between 18 and 29 years old in good health.

This clone occurred a few times. V usage is TRBV19 and J usage is TRBJ1-2; the D is unclear. Between the trimmed V and J ends, which lost 3 bases and 6 bases, there was a span of 14 bases. This CDR3 comprises 14 residues. The germline V gene encodes CDR1 LNHDA and CDR2 SQIVND (reference sequence). CDR3 protein: CASSMGTLGDGYTF. The CDR3 nucleotides read TGTGCCAGTAGTATGGGCACACTGGGAGATGGCTACACCTTC.

This chain joins TRBV19 and TRBJ2-3; D could derive from TRBD1 or TRBD2 (7 bases each). Germline V gene sequence: CDR1 LNHDA, CDR2 SQIVND (reference sequence). CDR3 length: 13 residues. With 10 bases removed from V and 3 bases from J, the gap between germline ends came to 14 bases. DNA for the CDR3: TGTGCCACCCGACAGGGAGGGACAGATACGCAGTATTTT. Protein: CATRQGGTDTQYF.

This clone has only one observation. The chain joins TRBV11-3 to TRBJ2-1, with 8 bases lining up with TRBD2. This CDR3 spans 15 amino acids. V shed 5 bases, J shed 3 bases, and the junction held 6 bases outside the gene matches. CDR1 and CDR2 (germline): SGHNT, YENEEA. The CDR3 DNA follows: TGTGCCAGCAGCCCAGCGGGAGAGCGCTACAATGAGCAGTTCTTC. Protein product: CASSPAGERYNEQFF.

CDR3 coding DNA: TGTGCCAGCAGTCTGACAGGGGGGACCGGGGAGCTGTTTTTT. Translated: CASSLTGGTGELFF. The chain recombines TRBV2 with TRBJ2-2; TRBD1 matches 9 bases. In germline, CDR1 is SNHLY, CDR2 FYNNEI. The junction had 3 bases not matched to a gene; V was cut back by 5 bases and J by 5 bases. The CDR3 contains 14 residues.

The chain has TRBV4-3 and TRBJ2-5; possibly TRBD2 for D (6 bases). The CDR3 is made up of 16 amino acids. Looked up from germline, CDR1 is LGHNA and CDR2 is YSLEER. Trimming took off 1 base at V and 5 bases at J, with 17 bases between the two ends. The CDR3 DNA reads TGCGCCAGCAGCCAAGGGCGGGGCTCCGAAAGGGAGACCCAGTACTTC. Its translation is CASSQGRGSERETQYF.

J is TRBJ2-1 and V is TRBV25-1; 8 bases match TRBD2. Trimming removed 8 bases from V and 7 bases from J; junction bases left unmatched: 16. Germline V gives CDR1 MGHDK, CDR2 SYGVNS. The CDR3 length is 16 residues. In nucleotides, the CDR3 is TGTGCCAGCCACGAAACGGGGACTAGTTTTCCGAATGAGCAGTTCTTC. Residues: CASHETGTSFPNEQFF.

The J gene is TRBJ2-5, the V gene TRBV13, with D possibly TRBD1 on 6 matching bases. Germline assignment: CDR1 PRHDT and CDR2 FYEKMQ (reference sequence). The germline V and J ends were trimmed by 4 bases and 3 bases, with 18 bases remaining between them. The CDR3 contains 16 residues. The CDR3 reads CASSSLPGTNKETQYF. The CDR3 DNA reads as TGTGCCAGCAGCTCTCTACCCGGGACAAACAAAGAGACCCAGTACTTC. The whole variable domain, filled in from reference TRBV13 and TRBJ2-5, reads AAGVIQSPRHLIKEKRETATLKCYPIPRHDTVYWYQQGPGQDPQFLISFYEKMQSDKGSIPDRFSAQQFSDYHSELNMSSLELGDSALYFCASSSLPGTNKETQYFGPGTRLLVL.